These T cell receptor beta chains were read from a single sample in a study of OX40 agonist ivuxolimab in advanced cancers. Sequenced by immunoSEQ multiplex PCR; TCRdb stores in-frame clones only, minus some. Of tens of thousands of clones listed, about 81% are singletons. The source was CD4+ or CD8+ T cells sorted from blood, collected in a trial of the OX40 agonist ivuxolimab. The receptors originated from an adult with an advanced solid tumor such as melanoma, head and neck, liver or kidney cancer. CDR3s include the opening cysteine and the closing phenylalanine or tryptophan. A D gene is named only where the DNA matches it firmly. Expanded clones get a size class; other rows say once, few or many, or leave the size out.

j_call,clone_size,d_call,v_call,cdr3_aa,cdr3_nt
TRBJ2-1,-,-,TRBV27,CASSPSRVHNEQFF,TGTGCCAGCAGCCCCAGCAGGGTGCACAATGAGCAGTTCTTC
TRBJ2-3,-,-,TRBV5-1,CASSWTQRDTQYF,TGCGCCAGCAGTTGGACTCAGAGAGATACGCAGTATTTT
TRBJ2-7,once,TRBD1,TRBV28,CASPPPGQGRASEQYF,TGTGCCAGCCCCCCGCCGGGACAGGGTCGTGCTAGCGAGCAGTACTTC
TRBJ2-1,-,-,TRBV15,CATSRDRMFADNEQFF,TGTGCCACCAGCAGAGATCGTATGTTTGCGGACAATGAGCAGTTCTTC
TRBJ1-2,once,TRBD1,TRBV7-3,CASSSTGGYGYTF,TGTGCCAGCAGCTCGACAGGGGGATATGGCTACACCTTC
TRBJ1-6,-,-,TRBV18,CASSPGQGLNNSPLHF,TGTGCCAGCTCACCGGGGCAGGGACTAAATAATTCACCCCTCCACTTT
TRBJ1-3,-,TRBD1,TRBV6-6,CASSPDRTGNTIYF,TGTGCCAGCAGCCCGGACAGGACTGGAAACACCATATATTTT
TRBJ2-7,-,-,TRBV7-8,CASSLGGISYEQYF,TGTGCCAGCAGCTTAGGGGGTATCTCCTACGAGCAGTACTTC
TRBJ2-3,-,-,TRBV28,CASSLNWLGVTDTQYF,TGTGCCAGCAGTTTGAACTGGTTAGGGGTCACAGATACGCAGTATTTT
TRBJ2-5,-,TRBD1,TRBV20-1,CSARDSHHF,TGCAGTGCCCGGGACAGCCATCACTTC
TRBJ2-5,-,TRBD1,TRBV5-4,CASSRDRGETQYF,TGTGCCAGCAGCAGGGACAGGGGAGAGACCCAGTACTTC
TRBJ2-3,-,TRBD2,TRBV5-6,CASSKGLADTTDTQYF,TGTGCCAGCAGCAAGGGACTAGCGGATACCACAGATACGCAGTATTTT
TRBJ2-4,-,-,TRBV7-2,CASSFGGMSIQYF,TGTGCCAGCAGCTTTGGAGGGATGAGCATTCAGTACTTC
TRBJ2-7,-,-,TRBV5-1,CASSLGYEQYF,TGCGCCAGCAGCTTGGGGTACGAGCAGTACTTC
TRBJ1-2,-,TRBD1,TRBV15,CATSTGTGDYGYTF,TGTGCCACCAGCACGGGGACAGGGGACTATGGCTACACCTTC
TRBJ1-1,-,-,TRBV6-6,CASSPTGNTEAFF,TGTGCCAGCAGTCCCACGGGGAACACTGAAGCTTTCTTT
TRBJ1-1,-,-,TRBV5-1,CASSSSTPNTEAFF,TGCGCCAGCAGCTCCTCGACACCGAACACTGAAGCTTTCTTT
TRBJ2-1,-,TRBD1,TRBV5-1,CASSLEGRGLSNEQFF,TGCGCCAGCAGCTTGGAGGGCAGGGGGCTGTCCAATGAGCAGTTCTTC
TRBJ1-1,-,TRBD1,TRBV19,CASSTPDRGRTNTEAFF,TGTGCCAGTAGTACCCCGGACAGGGGCCGGACGAACACTGAAGCTTTCTTT
TRBJ1-3,-,-,TRBV30,CAWTEGLSGNTIYF,TGTGCCTGGACGGAGGGGTTGAGTGGGAACACCATATATTTT
TRBJ1-2,-,TRBD1,TRBV30,CAWSRQGAGYTF,TGTGCCTGGAGTCGACAGGGGGCTGGCTACACCTTC
TRBJ2-4,-,-,TRBV5-1,CASSLEGLLAKNIQYF,TGCGCCAGCAGCTTGGAGGGGCTTCTAGCCAAAAACATTCAGTACTTC
TRBJ1-5,-,-,TRBV10-3,CAISERGGNQPQHF,TGTGCCATCAGTGAGAGGGGAGGCAATCAGCCCCAGCATTTT
TRBJ1-2,-,-,TRBV4-2,CASSQDRWGALGYTF,TGTGCCAGCAGCCAAGATAGGTGGGGGGCCCTCGGCTACACCTTC
TRBJ1-4,-,-,TRBV10-2,CAGSRGTNEKLFF,TGCGCCGGCAGCAGGGGAACTAATGAAAAACTGTTTTTT
TRBJ2-1,once,-,TRBV7-9,CASSLALARSEQFF,TGTGCCAGCAGCTTAGCGCTGGCGAGGAGTGAGCAGTTCTTC
TRBJ2-2,-,-,TRBV28,CASRGAGRTGELFF,TGTGCCAGCCGCGGGGCAGGGCGGACCGGGGAGCTGTTTTTT
TRBJ2-1,-,TRBD1,TRBV2,CASSAGTGPPQGEQFF,TGTGCCAGCAGTGCCGGGACAGGGCCGCCCCAGGGTGAGCAGTTCTTC
TRBJ1-6,-,TRBD1,TRBV6-5,CASSDRDRASPLHF,TGTGCCAGCAGTGACCGGGACAGGGCTTCACCCCTCCACTTT
TRBJ2-6,once,-,TRBV6-1,CASSEAQGSGANVLTF,TGTGCCAGCAGTGAAGCGCAAGGGTCTGGGGCCAACGTCCTGACTTTC
TRBJ1-3,-,TRBD1,TRBV18,CASSPRGLTGYSGNTIYF,TGTGCCAGCTCACCACGAGGGTTGACAGGGTACTCTGGAAACACCATATATTTT
TRBJ1-1,-,TRBD1,TRBV19,CASSPPLWSGTGVTEAFF,TGTGCCAGTAGTCCCCCTTTATGGAGTGGGACAGGCGTCACTGAAGCTTTCTTT
TRBJ2-2,-,-,TRBV7-9,CASSSAGARTGELFF,TGTGCCAGCAGCTCAGCAGGGGCGAGAACCGGGGAGCTGTTTTTT
TRBJ1-2,-,TRBD1,TRBV6-5,CASSRRQGWYYGYTF,TGTGCCAGCAGCCGCAGACAGGGCTGGTACTATGGCTACACCTTC
TRBJ2-7,-,-,TRBV27,CASARGSIYEQYF,TGTGCCAGCGCCCGGGGGAGTATATACGAGCAGTACTTC
TRBJ1-3,-,-,TRBV18,CASSPDRSDTIYF,TGTGCCAGCTCACCTGACCGCTCGGACACCATATATTTT
TRBJ1-6,-,-,TRBV7-3,CASSFGNNSPLHF,TGTGCCAGCAGCTTCGGAAATAATTCACCCCTCCACTTT
TRBJ2-6,-,-,TRBV6-1,CASSEQGLSGANVLTF,TGTGCCAGCAGTGAACAGGGACTCTCTGGGGCCAACGTCCTGACTTTC
TRBJ2-5,-,-,TRBV6-1,CASSEGLGVETQYF,TGTGCCAGCAGTGAAGGACTAGGGGTAGAGACCCAGTACTTC
TRBJ1-2,-,-,TRBV6-5,CASSYSGQAGGYTF,TGTGCCAGCAGTTACTCAGGGCAGGCGGGTGGCTACACCTTC
TRBJ1-2,-,-,TRBV6-1,CASKEGTEGYTF,TGTGCCAGCAAAGAGGGTACGGAGGGCTACACCTTC
TRBJ2-7,-,-,TRBV7-6,CASSLLAGPSYEQYF,TGTGCCAGCAGCTTGCTGGCGGGACCATCCTACGAGCAGTACTTC
TRBJ1-4,few,-,TRBV4-2,CASSQDRLGRGLGGKLFF,TGTGCCAGCAGCCAAGATCGTCTCGGGCGGGGGTTAGGAGGAAAACTGTTTTTT
TRBJ1-4,-,-,TRBV28,CASTSLGEKLFF,TGTGCCAGCACCTCCCTCGGGGAAAAACTGTTTTTT
TRBJ2-1,few,TRBD2,TRBV7-9,CASSSRGLAEVTSYNEQFF,TGTGCCAGCAGCTCCCGAGGACTAGCGGAGGTGACCTCCTACAATGAGCAGTTCTTC
TRBJ1-1,-,-,TRBV7-2,CASSFNLNTEAFF,TGTGCCAGCAGCTTCAACTTGAACACTGAAGCTTTCTTT
TRBJ2-1,-,-,TRBV4-2,CASSQGRISSYNEQFF,TGTGCCAGCAGCCAAGGACGGATAAGCTCCTACAATGAGCAGTTCTTC